The 23 T cell receptor beta chains in this list originate from one sample, sequenced in a study of blood T cell repertoires in COVID-19. Using immunoSEQ multiplex PCR, the repertoire was profiled, and TCRdb retains in-frame clones only, with some absent. The profile shows 250,000 to 350,000 clones, over 85% of them singletons. Sequenced sample: PBMCs or T cells enriched from blood (not recorded which). All receptors come from a woman between 45 and 65 years old who had been exposed to COVID-19.

The chain has TRBV13 and TRBJ1-3; D is perhaps TRBD1 (5 bases). Looked up from germline, CDR1 is PRHDT and CDR2 is FYEKMQ (reference sequence). This CDR3 contains 16 residues. V lost 5 bases and J 4 bases, leaving 18 bases between the germline ends. CDR3 region: CASSPRTGYYGNTIYF. In DNA form, the CDR3 reads TGTGCCAGCAGCCCGCGTACAGGCTACTACGGAAACACCATATATTTT.

This chain connects TRBV3-1 (or the pseudogene TRBV3-2) to TRBJ1-4, with D perhaps TRBD1 (6 bases). Germline assignment: CDR1 LGHDT and CDR2 YNNKEL (reference sequence). CDR3 length: 13 amino acids. The ends were cut back, 10 bases at V and 6 bases at J, with 15 bases in the middle. This CDR3 reads CATRDTGHEKLFF. DNA for the CDR3: TGTGCCACCCGGGACACCGGTCATGAAAAACTGTTTTTT.

CDR3 sequence: CASSQARGRRQIIYNSPLHF. The DNA for the CDR3 is TGTGCCAGCAGCCAAGCCCGAGGGCGCCGGCAAATAATTTATAATTCACCCCTCCACTTT. V is TRBV3-1 (or the pseudogene TRBV3-2) and J is TRBJ1-6, with D unresolved. There are 20 residues in the CDR3. V was cut by 1 base and J by 4 bases, with 23 bases left in between. Germline V gene lookup returns CDR1 LGHDT and CDR2 YNNKEL (reference sequence).

V is TRBV11-2 and J is TRBJ2-5; D ambiguous. Germline loops: CDR1 SGHAT, CDR2 FQNNGV. The CDR3 is made up of 13 amino acids. Trimming removed 3 bases from V and 5 bases from J, with 10 bases in between. Here the CDR3 reads CASSFLAGETQYF. The CDR3 DNA reads TGTGCCAGCAGCTTTCTCGCCGGGGAGACCCAGTACTTC. Drawing the rest from reference TRBV11-2 and TRBJ2-5, the complete variable domain is EAGVAQSPRYKIIEKRQSVAFWCNPISGHATLYWYQQILGQGPKLLIQFQNNGVVDDSQLPKDRFSAERLKGVDSTLKIQPAKLEDSAVYLCASSFLAGETQYFGPGTRLLVL.

The rearrangement links TRBV28 to TRBJ2-7, with 7 positions matching TRBD1. The V gene end was trimmed by 2 bases and the J gene end by 0 bases; junction bases not matched to a gene: 10. This CDR3 has 17 amino acids. Germline V CDR1 and CDR2: MDHEN, SYDVKM. The CDR3 is CASSLPWGSGGSYEQYF. CDR3 bases: TGTGCCAGCAGTTTACCATGGGGCTCAGGGGGCTCCTACGAGCAGTACTTC.

The gene calls are TRBV28 and TRBJ2-2; 9 nucleotides line up with TRBD1. This CDR3 spans 16 amino acids. The V gene's germline CDR1 is MDHEN and CDR2 SYDVKM. Losses at the gene ends were 5 bases for V and 4 bases for J; bases not matched to a gene: 8. Here the CDR3 reads CASSPGTGWSTGELFF. The CDR3 DNA reads TGTGCCAGCAGTCCGGGGACAGGGTGGAGCACCGGGGAGCTGTTTTTT. Combining the CDR3 with reference TRBV28 and TRBJ2-2 gives the whole variable domain DVKVTQSSRYLVKRTGEKVFLECVQDMDHENMFWYRQDPGLGLRLIYFSYDVKMKEKGDIPEGYSVSREKKERFSLILESASTNQTSMYLCASSPGTGWSTGELFFGEGSRLTVL.

For the CDR3, the DNA is TGTGCCAGCAGTGAAGGTTCAGGCAGGGGAAACTATGGCTACACCTTC. Translation gives CASSEGSGRGNYGYTF. V and J are TRBV25-1 and TRBJ1-2; D perhaps matches TRBD1 (6 bases). This CDR3 has 16 amino acids. CDR1 MGHDK and CDR2 SYGVNS come from the germline V gene. The ends were cut back, 2 bases at V and 2 bases at J, with 15 bases in the middle.

This clone was recorded a few times. V usage is TRBV30 and J usage is TRBJ1-1; 7 bases match TRBD1. The CDR3 runs to 13 residues. CDR1 is GTSNPN and CDR2 is SVGIG in the germline V gene (reference sequence). Trimming cost V 2 bases and J 7 bases; bases outside gene matches: 7. In DNA form, the CDR3 reads TGTGCCTGGAGTAGACGAACAGGGGTTGAAGCTTTCTTT. It translates to CAWSRRTGVEAFF.

The V and J genes are TRBV19 and TRBJ2-7; D is uncertain. The V end was cut by 1 base, the J end by 6 bases, with 10 bases between. The V gene's germline CDR1 is LNHDA and CDR2 SQIVND (reference sequence). There are 13 residues in the CDR3. The CDR3 loop is CASSIGQVGEQYF. For the CDR3, the DNA is TGTGCCAGTAGTATAGGGCAGGTTGGCGAGCAGTACTTC.

The chain links TRBV3-1 (or the pseudogene TRBV3-2) to TRBJ1-1; 9 positions agree with TRBD1. CDR1 and CDR2 (germline): LGHDT, YNNKEL (reference sequence). CDR3 size: 13 residues. Unmatched junction bases numbered 2, after V lost 4 bases and J lost 5 bases. The CDR3 DNA is TGTGCCAGCAGCCCTGGACAGGGGACTGAAGCTTTCTTT. It specifies CASSPGQGTEAFF.

This chain connects TRBV5-6 to TRBJ1-2; 7 bases map to TRBD1. Germline-derived CDR1 and CDR2 are SGHDT and YYEEEE. This CDR3 has 12 residues. The V segment lost 4 bases and the J segment 7 bases; nucleotides outside the gene matches: 4. CDR3 nucleotide sequence: TGTGCCAGCAGCCGACAGGGTGGTGGCTACACCTTC. Protein sequence: CASSRQGGGYTF. Looking up the rest from reference TRBV5-6 and TRBJ1-2 gives the full variable domain: DAGVTQSPTHLIKTRGQQVTLRCSPKSGHDTVSWYQQALGQGPQFIFQYYEEEERQRGNFPDRFSGHQFPNYSSELNVNALLLGDSALYLCASSRQGGGYTFGSGTRLTVV.

This rearrangement joins TRBV19 to TRBJ2-7; D is unclear. The CDR3 contains 14 residues. Looked up from germline, CDR1 is LNHDA and CDR2 is SQIVND (reference sequence). Trimming removed 3 bases from V and 0 bases from J, with 9 bases in between. The CDR3 nucleotides read TGTGCCAGTAGTATCTTGTACGGCTCCTACGAGCAGTACTTC. This translates into CASSILYGSYEQYF. The full variable domain, completed using reference TRBV19 and TRBJ2-7, is DGGITQSPKYLFRKEGQNVTLSCEQNLNHDAMYWYRQDPGQGLRLIYYSQIVNDFQKGDIAEGYSVSREKKESFPLTVTSAQKNPTAFYLCASSILYGSYEQYFGPGTRLTVT.

V is TRBV10-1 and J is TRBJ1-1; TRBD1 matches at 9 bases. The CDR3 has 16 amino acids. CDR1 is WNHNN and CDR2 is SYGVQD in the germline V gene (reference sequence). Unmatched junction bases numbered 5, after V lost 3 bases and J lost 0 bases. Here the CDR3 reads CASSEPTGGLNTEAFF. The CDR3 bases are TGCGCCAGCAGTGAACCGACAGGGGGGTTGAACACTGAAGCTTTCTTT.

This clone was counted a few times. The chain joins TRBV18 to TRBJ1-3; D is unclear. Trimming shortened V by 3 bases and J by 1 base, and 7 bases separated the two germline ends. This CDR3 has 14 amino acids. Per the germline V gene, CDR1 is KGHSH and CDR2 is LQKENI. CDR3 nucleotides: TGTGCCAGCTCACCTCAGCGTTCTGGAAACACCATATATTTT. This codes for CASSPQRSGNTIYF. Looking up the rest from reference TRBV18 and TRBJ1-3 gives the full variable domain: NAGVMQNPRHLVRRRGQEARLRCSPMKGHSHVYWYRQLPEEGLKFMVYLQKENIIDESGMPKERFSAEFPKEGPSILRIQQVVRGDSAAYFCASSPQRSGNTIYFGEGSWLTVV.

The rearrangement joins TRBV5-1 to TRBJ2-7; D may be TRBD1 (5 bases). V was trimmed by 2 bases and J by 3 bases, leaving 15 bases between them. Germline lookup yields CDR1 SGHRS and CDR2 YFSETQ. This CDR3 comprises 15 residues. The CDR3 DNA follows: TGCGCCAGCAGCTTATCACACCAGGGTGGCTACGAGCAGTACTTC. Its protein product is CASSLSHQGGYEQYF.

The genes are TRBV30 and TRBJ1-6, with 9 positions matching TRBD1. The CDR3 extends over 14 amino acids. Germline trimming cut 4 bases from V and 10 bases from J; bases unmatched to any gene: 8. Germline V gene lookup returns CDR1 GTSNPN and CDR2 SVGIG (reference sequence). In nucleotides, the CDR3 is TGTGCCTGGAAGGTCGACAGGGGGGGCTCACCCCTCCACTTT. This translates into CAWKVDRGGSPLHF.

The genes are TRBV7-2 and TRBJ1-2; a possible D gene is TRBD1 (6 bases). CDR1 SGHTA and CDR2 FQGNSA come from the germline V gene. The V end was cut by 5 bases, the J end by 6 bases, with 19 bases between. This CDR3 contains 15 residues. DNA for the CDR3: TGTGCCAGCAGCCCCCTGGGGGGGAAGGGGGATGGCTACACCTTC. It is translated as CASSPLGGKGDGYTF.

The genes are TRBV2 and TRBJ1-3; D call uncertain. V lost 3 bases and J 2 bases, leaving 11 bases between the germline ends. Germline-derived CDR1 and CDR2 are SNHLY and FYNNEI. The CDR3 covers 15 residues. CDR3 residues: CASSEAGYAGNTIYF. Here the CDR3 DNA reads TGTGCCAGCAGTGAGGCGGGGTATGCTGGAAACACCATATATTTT.

Turning to this clone: Other DNA sequences from this sample encode an identical CDR3 as well. This sequence joins TRBV4-1 and TRBJ1-5; 8 bases map to TRBD1. The CDR3 runs to 15 residues. Germline V lookup: CDR1 MGHRA, CDR2 YSYEKL. V shed 3 bases and J 6 bases; nucleotides not matched to a gene: 7. CDR3 sequence reads: CASSQETGVGQPQHF. DNA for the CDR3: TGCGCCAGCAGCCAGGAGACAGGGGTTGGTCAGCCCCAGCATTTT.

The chain combines TRBV27 with TRBJ1-1, with D perhaps matching TRBD1 (5 bases). The CDR3 sequence is 13 residues long. Germline lookup yields CDR1 MNHEY and CDR2 SMNVEV (reference sequence). Trimming left V 6 bases short and J 2 bases short, with 10 bases between. This CDR3 reads CASRGRVNTEAFF. CDR3 DNA sequence: TGTGCCAGCAGGGGCAGGGTCAACACTGAAGCTTTCTTT.

V and J are TRBV7-8 and TRBJ2-7; TRBD2 matches 9 bases. The CDR3 contains 15 residues. The ends lost 5 bases at V and 4 bases at J; junction bases unmatched: 9. Germline loops: CDR1 SGHVS, CDR2 FQNEAQ. CDR3 protein: CASSRAAGGRYEQYF. CDR3 in DNA: TGTGCCAGCAGCCGAGCCGCGGGGGGGAGGTACGAGCAGTACTTC.

The chain is built from TRBV5-1 and TRBJ1-4; perhaps TRBD1 as D (6 bases). The CDR3 loop spans 15 amino acids. Per the germline V gene, CDR1 is SGHRS and CDR2 is YFSETQ. Trimming took 3 bases from V and 7 from J, leaving 16 bases between them. The CDR3 nucleotides read TGCGCCAGCAGCTCAGGACAGAGCGACTTTGAAAAACTGTTTTTT. Translating gives CASSSGQSDFEKLFF.

For this clone: At one end the junction does not follow the germline gene, possibly because of a read error. This chain uses TRBV6-1 with TRBJ2-2; the D is unclear. The CDR3 consists of 15 residues. Germline CDR1 reads MNHNS; CDR2 reads SASEGT. CDR3 in DNA: TGTGCCAGCAGTAAAGCCCCAGGTGGCTCCGGGGAGCTGTTTTTT. Translated: CASSKAPGGSGELFF.